Ten or more counts support the clone carrying this TCR beta chain. Antigen specificity is unknown. One entry per CDR3 protein results from TCRdb running MiXCR on the RT-PCR reads. Among a few hundred thousand distinct CDR3 sequences listed, 11% to 15% were seen once. This sample was included in a study of response to subunit inactivated influenza vaccine. Study conclusions and caveats: The authors offered the suggestion that each seasonal influenza vaccination recruits few new T cells.

Specimen: PBMCs from blood, collected roughly 12 days after vaccination. The sequence derives from a man between 50 and 59 years old who received an inactivated influenza vaccine.

In DNA, the CDR3 is TGCGCCAGCAGCCCCGGGACAGGGGTTTACAATGAGCAGTTCTTC. It is translated as CASSPGTGVYNEQFF. The chain combines TRBV5-1 with TRBJ2-1; TRBD1 agrees at 10 bases. The CDR3 runs to 15 residues. In germline, CDR1 is SGHRS, CDR2 YFSETQ. V trimming: 4 bases; J trimming: 4 bases; junction bases outside the gene matches: 5. The complete variable domain, with remaining parts taken from reference TRBV5-1 and TRBJ2-1, reads KAGVTQTPRYLIKTRGQQVTLSCSPISGHRSVSWYQQTPGQGLQFLFEYFSETQRNKGNFPGRFSGRQFSNSRSEMNVSTLELGDSALYLCASSPGTGVYNEQFFGPGTRLTVL.